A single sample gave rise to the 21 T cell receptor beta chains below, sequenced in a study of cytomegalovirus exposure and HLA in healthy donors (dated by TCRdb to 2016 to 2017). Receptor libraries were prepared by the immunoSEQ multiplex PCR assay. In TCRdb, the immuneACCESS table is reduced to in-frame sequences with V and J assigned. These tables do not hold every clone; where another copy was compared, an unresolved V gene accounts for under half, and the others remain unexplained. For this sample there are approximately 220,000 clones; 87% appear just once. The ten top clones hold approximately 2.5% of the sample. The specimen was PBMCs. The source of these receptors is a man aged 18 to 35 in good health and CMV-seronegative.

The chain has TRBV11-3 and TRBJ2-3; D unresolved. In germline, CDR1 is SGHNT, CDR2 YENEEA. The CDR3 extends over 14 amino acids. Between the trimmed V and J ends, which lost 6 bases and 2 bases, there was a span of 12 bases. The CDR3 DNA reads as TGTGCCAGCAGTAGCAGTTTTCTCACAGATACGCAGTATTTT. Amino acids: CASSSSFLTDTQYF. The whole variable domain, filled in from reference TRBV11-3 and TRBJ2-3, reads EAGVVQSPRYKIIEKKQPVAFWCNPISGHNTLYWYLQNLGQGPELLIRYENEEAVDDSQLPKDRFSAERLKGVDSTLKIQPAELGDSAVYLCASSSSFLTDTQYFGPGTRLTVL.

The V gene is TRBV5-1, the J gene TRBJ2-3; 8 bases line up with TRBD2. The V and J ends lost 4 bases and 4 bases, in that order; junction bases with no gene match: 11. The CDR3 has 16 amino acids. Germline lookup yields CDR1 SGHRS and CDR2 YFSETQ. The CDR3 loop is CASSPTGGSVADTQYF. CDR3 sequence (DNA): TGCGCCAGCAGCCCGACGGGGGGGAGTGTGGCAGATACGCAGTATTTT. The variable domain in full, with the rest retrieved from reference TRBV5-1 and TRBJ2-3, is KAGVTQTPRYLIKTRGQQVTLSCSPISGHRSVSWYQQTPGQGLQFLFEYFSETQRNKGNFPGRFSGRQFSNSRSEMNVSTLELGDSALYLCASSPTGGSVADTQYFGPGTRLTVL.

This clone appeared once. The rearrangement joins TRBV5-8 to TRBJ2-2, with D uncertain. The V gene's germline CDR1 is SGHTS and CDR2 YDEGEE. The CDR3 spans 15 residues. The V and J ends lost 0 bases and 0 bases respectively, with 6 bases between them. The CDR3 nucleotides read TGTGCCAGCAGCTTGGACTTAACGAACACCGGGGAGCTGTTTTTT. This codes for CASSLDLTNTGELFF.

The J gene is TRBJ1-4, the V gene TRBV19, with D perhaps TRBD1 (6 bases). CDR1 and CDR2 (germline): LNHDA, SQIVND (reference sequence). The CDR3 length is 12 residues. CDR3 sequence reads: CVPAAGDEKLFF. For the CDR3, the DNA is TGTGTCCCCGCGGCAGGGGACGAAAAACTGTTTTTT.

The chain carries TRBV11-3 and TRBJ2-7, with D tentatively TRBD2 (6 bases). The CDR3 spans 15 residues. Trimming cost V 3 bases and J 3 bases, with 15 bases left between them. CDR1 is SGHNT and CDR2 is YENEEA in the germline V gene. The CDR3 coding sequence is TGTGCCAGCAGCTTGGCGGGGACGGGTATCTACGAGCAGTACTTC. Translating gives CASSLAGTGIYEQYF. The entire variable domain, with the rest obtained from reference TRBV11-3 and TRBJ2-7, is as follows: EAGVVQSPRYKIIEKKQPVAFWCNPISGHNTLYWYLQNLGQGPELLIRYENEEAVDDSQLPKDRFSAERLKGVDSTLKIQPAELGDSAVYLCASSLAGTGIYEQYFGPGTRLTVT.

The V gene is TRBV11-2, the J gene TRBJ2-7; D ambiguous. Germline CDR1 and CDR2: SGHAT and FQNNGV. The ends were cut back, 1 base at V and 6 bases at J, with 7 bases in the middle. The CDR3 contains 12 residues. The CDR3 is CASSLGVPEQYF. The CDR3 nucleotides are TGTGCCAGCAGCTTAGGAGTGCCCGAGCAGTACTTC.

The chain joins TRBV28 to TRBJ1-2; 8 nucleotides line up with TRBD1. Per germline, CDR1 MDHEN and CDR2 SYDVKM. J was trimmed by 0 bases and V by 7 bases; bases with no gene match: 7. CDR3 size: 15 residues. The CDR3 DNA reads TGTGCCAGCACCGGGGACAGGCGTTCTAACTATGGCTACACCTTC. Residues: CASTGDRRSNYGYTF.

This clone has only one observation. Written as DNA, the CDR3 is TGTGCCAGCAGTTCCGGTTCGGAACAGGGCCCTAGGGCTTTCTTT. Its translation: CASSSGSEQGPRAFF. The chain uses TRBV28 and TRBJ1-1; D may be TRBD1 (6 bases). The V and J ends lost 4 bases and 11 bases respectively, with 23 bases between them. The CDR3 sequence is 15 residues long. Germline-derived CDR1 and CDR2 are MDHEN and SYDVKM.

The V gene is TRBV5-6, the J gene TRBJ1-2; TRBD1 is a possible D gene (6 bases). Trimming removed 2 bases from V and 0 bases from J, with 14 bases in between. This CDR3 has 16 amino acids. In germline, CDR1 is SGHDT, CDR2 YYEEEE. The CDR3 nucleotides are TGTGCCAGCAGCTTAGACGACAGGCCAGCTAACTATGGCTACACCTTC. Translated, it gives CASSLDDRPANYGYTF.

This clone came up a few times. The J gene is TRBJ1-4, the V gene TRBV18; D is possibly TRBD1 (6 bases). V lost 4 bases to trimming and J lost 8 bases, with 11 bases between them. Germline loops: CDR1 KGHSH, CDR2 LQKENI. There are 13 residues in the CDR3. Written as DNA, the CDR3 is TGTGCCAGCTCACTCGGGACACTCGAAAAACTGTTTTTT. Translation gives CASSLGTLEKLFF.

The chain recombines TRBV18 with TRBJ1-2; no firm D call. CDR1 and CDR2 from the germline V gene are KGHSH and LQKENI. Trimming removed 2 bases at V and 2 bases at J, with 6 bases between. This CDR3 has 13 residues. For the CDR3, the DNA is TGTGCCAGCTCACCAGAGAACAACTATGGCTACACCTTC. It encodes CASSPENNYGYTF.

CDR3: CASSLREYEQFF. As DNA, the CDR3 is TGTGCCAGCAGTTTAAGGGAGTATGAGCAGTTCTTC. This chain joins TRBV28 and TRBJ2-1; D is possibly TRBD2 (5 bases). The CDR3 runs to 12 residues. The V and J ends lost 2 bases and 8 bases respectively, with 7 bases between them. Germline assignment: CDR1 MDHEN and CDR2 SYDVKM.

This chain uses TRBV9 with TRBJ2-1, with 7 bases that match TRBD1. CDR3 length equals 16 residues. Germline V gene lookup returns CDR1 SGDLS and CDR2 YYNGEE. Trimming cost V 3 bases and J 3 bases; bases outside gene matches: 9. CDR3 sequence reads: CASSDPGTANYNEQFF. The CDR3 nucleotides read TGTGCCAGCAGCGACCCCGGGACAGCAAACTACAATGAGCAGTTCTTC.

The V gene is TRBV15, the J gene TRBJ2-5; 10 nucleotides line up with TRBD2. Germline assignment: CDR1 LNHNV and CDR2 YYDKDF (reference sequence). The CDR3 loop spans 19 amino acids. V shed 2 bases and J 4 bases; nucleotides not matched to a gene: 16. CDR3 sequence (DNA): TGTGCCACCAGCAGATCCGGAAGGATGATAGCGGGGGGACGAGAGACCCAGTACTTC. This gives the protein CATSRSGRMIAGGRETQYF.

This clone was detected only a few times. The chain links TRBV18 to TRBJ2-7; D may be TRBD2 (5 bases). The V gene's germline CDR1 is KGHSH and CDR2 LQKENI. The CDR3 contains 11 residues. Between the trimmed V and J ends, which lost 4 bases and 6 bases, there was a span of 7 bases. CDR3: CASSRGIEQYF. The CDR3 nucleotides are TGTGCCAGCTCACGAGGGATCGAGCAGTACTTC.

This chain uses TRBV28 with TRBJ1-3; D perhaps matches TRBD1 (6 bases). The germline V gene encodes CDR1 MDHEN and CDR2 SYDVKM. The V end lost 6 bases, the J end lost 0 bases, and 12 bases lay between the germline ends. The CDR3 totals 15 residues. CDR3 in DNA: TGTGCCAGCAGCGGGGGGGCCAGCTCTGGAAACACCATATATTTT. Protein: CASSGGASSGNTIYF.

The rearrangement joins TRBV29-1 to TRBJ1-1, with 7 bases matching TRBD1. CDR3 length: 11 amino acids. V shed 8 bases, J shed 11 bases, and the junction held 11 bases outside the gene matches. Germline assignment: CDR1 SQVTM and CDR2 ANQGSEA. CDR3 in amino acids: CSLGQNGAAFF. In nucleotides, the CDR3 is TGCAGCCTGGGACAGAACGGGGCGGCTTTCTTT.

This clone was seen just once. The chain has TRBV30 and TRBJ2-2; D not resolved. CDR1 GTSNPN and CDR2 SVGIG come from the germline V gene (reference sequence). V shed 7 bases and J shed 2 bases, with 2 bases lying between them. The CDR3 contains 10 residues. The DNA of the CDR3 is TGTGCCTCTAACACCGGGGAGCTGTTTTTT. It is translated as CASNTGELFF.

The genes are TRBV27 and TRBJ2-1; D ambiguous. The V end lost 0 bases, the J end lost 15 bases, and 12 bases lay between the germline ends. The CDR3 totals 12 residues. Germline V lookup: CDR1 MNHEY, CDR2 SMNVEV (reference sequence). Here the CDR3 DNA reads TGTGCCAGCAGTTTATCCCACACTAACTCGTTCTTC. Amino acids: CASSLSHTNSFF.

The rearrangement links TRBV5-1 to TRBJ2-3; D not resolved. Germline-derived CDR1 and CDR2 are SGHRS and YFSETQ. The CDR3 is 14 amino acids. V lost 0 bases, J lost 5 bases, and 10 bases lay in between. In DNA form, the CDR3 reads TGCGCCAGCAGCTTGGGTCAGGATCGAGATACGCAGTATTTT. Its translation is CASSLGQDRDTQYF.

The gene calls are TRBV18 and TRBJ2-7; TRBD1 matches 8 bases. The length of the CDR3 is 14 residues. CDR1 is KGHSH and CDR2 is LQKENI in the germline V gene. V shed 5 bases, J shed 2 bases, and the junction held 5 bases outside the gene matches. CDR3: CASSADRGPYEQYF. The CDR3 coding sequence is TGTGCCAGCTCAGCTGACAGGGGTCCCTACGAGCAGTACTTC.